Shown below are 2 T cell receptor beta chains from a single sample sequenced in a study of blood T cells in healthy people across ages. The use of a sample-barcoded 5' primer and a J-beta primer mix characterized a second PCR of roughly 6 to 11 cycles. TCRdb reprocessed the 5' RACE reads with MiXCR, giving one entry per CDR3 protein. The table includes around 780,000 distinct CDR3 sequences, 56% detected once. The sequencing sample was made of blood. The source of these receptors is a man between 35 and 55 years old in good health.

This rearrangement joins TRBV7-2 to TRBJ2-1; D remains unclear. Germline CDR1 and CDR2: SGHTA and FQGNSA. This CDR3 spans 12 amino acids. The V end lost 2 bases, the J end lost 6 bases, and 5 bases lay between the germline ends. The CDR3, as DNA: TGTGCCAGCAGCTTATGGCGCAATGAGCAGTTCTTC. This sequence encodes CASSLWRNEQFF.

V usage is TRBV11-2 and J usage is TRBJ2-1; no reliable D call. The CDR3 contains 13 residues. Germline values: CDR1 SGHAT, CDR2 FQNNGV. Trimming removed 8 bases from V and 6 bases from J, with 14 bases in between. In nucleotides, the CDR3 is TGTGCCAGCGGCCGAGAGAGGAGCAATGAGCAGTTCTTC. Its protein is CASGRERSNEQFF.